Below are 2 T cell receptor beta chains sequenced from a single sample in a study of T cell responses to AZD1222 COVID-19 vaccine. The table came from immunoSEQ multiplex PCR; TCRdb's copy has only in-frame clones and leaves some out. Counted here are around 67,000 clones, 83% occurring once; the ten biggest clones make up roughly 6.5%. Sample: peripheral blood, taken 28 days after the second AZD1222 dose. The receptors here all came from an adult who received the AZD1222 COVID-19 vaccine.

This chain uses TRBV10-3 with TRBJ2-4; D may be TRBD1 (6 bases). Per germline, CDR1 ENHRY and CDR2 SYGVKD. V lost 6 bases, J lost 0 bases, and 15 bases lay in between. The CDR3 is 16 residues long. The CDR3 region is CAISDTGTSAKNIQYF. CDR3 nucleotide sequence: TGTGCCATCAGCGACACCGGGACATCAGCCAAAAACATTCAGTACTTC.

The chain is built from TRBV27 and TRBJ1-2; the D gene is possibly TRBD1 (5 bases). Looked up from germline, CDR1 is MNHEY and CDR2 is SMNVEV (reference sequence). The CDR3 sequence is 15 residues long. V was pared by 0 bases and J by 7 bases, with 15 bases between. Written as DNA, the CDR3 is TGTGCCAGCAGTTTATCTCCGTTGGCGGGGGGTGGCTACACCTTC. Translated, it gives CASSLSPLAGGGYTF.